The clone carrying this TCR beta chain was observed a handful of times. The data were obtained in a study of T-cell memory formation after mild COVID-19. The V end was cut by 5 bases, the J end by 6 bases, with 17 bases between. The length of the CDR3 is 15 residues. CDR1 and CDR2 (germline): MGHDK, SYGVNS. TCRdb itself ran the 5' RACE reads through MiXCR, one entry per CDR3 protein. The profile covers some 450,000 distinct CDR3 sequences, with about a sixth appearing a single time and roughly 21% taken by the ten largest. The V gene is TRBV25-1, the J gene TRBJ2-1; D call uncertain. The sequencing sample was made of PBMCs or a T cell subset sorted from them (not recorded which). This TCR came from a man younger than 35 who had mild COVID-19 (a few samples of this study predate the infection). Cell type and time point are not known. The CDR3 region is CASSRNSGISNEQFF. Written as DNA, the CDR3 is TGTGCCAGCAGTAGAAACAGTGGGATCTCCAATGAGCAGTTCTTC.